This TCR beta chain originates from a study of regulatory T cells in long-lasting Graves disease. The V segment lost 0 bases and the J segment 4 bases; nucleotides outside the gene matches: 2. The length of the CDR3 is 15 residues. The germline V gene encodes CDR1 MNHNS and CDR2 SASEGT. According to the study, TCR beta libraries were built with iRepertoire HTBI primers and CDR3-region Arm-PCR. Each CDR3 protein is one row after TCRdb ran MiXCR on the multiplex PCR reads. The table lists approximately 310,000 distinct CDR3 sequences, under 20% of them singletons, with more than 35% in the top ten. Time point meaning: newly diagnosed GD, antithyroid drugs for less than 3 months. RNA isolated from PBMCs was used to make the TCR library.

Specimen: peripheral blood mononuclear cells (PBMCs), collected at new diagnosis, from a patient treated with antithyroid drugs. The sequence came from a female donor with Graves disease. The chain is built from TRBV6-1 and TRBJ1-1; 10 bases map to TRBD1. The CDR3 loop reads CASSEARTGGTEAFF. DNA for the CDR3: TGTGCCAGCAGTGAAGCCAGGACAGGGGGCACTGAAGCTTTCTTT.